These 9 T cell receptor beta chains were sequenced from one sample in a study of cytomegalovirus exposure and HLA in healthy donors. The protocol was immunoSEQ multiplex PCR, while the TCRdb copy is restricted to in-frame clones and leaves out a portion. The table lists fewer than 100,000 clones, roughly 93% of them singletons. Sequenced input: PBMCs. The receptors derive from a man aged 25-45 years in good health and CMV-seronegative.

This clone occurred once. The CDR3 DNA reads as TGTGCCAGCAGACGTGACATAGGGACTAGCGGGAGCAATGAGCAGTTCTTC. Its translation is CASRRDIGTSGSNEQFF. The V and J genes are TRBV28 and TRBJ2-1; TRBD2 matches at 14 bases. Germline loops: CDR1 MDHEN, CDR2 SYDVKM. The CDR3 sequence is 17 residues long. The V gene end was trimmed by 6 bases and the J gene end by 6 bases; junction bases not matched to a gene: 10.

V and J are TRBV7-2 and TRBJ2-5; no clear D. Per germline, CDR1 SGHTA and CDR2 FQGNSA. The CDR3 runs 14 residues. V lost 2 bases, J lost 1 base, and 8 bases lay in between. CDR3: CASSLSRGQETQYF. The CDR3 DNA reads TGTGCCAGCAGCTTATCGCGCGGCCAAGAGACCCAGTACTTC.

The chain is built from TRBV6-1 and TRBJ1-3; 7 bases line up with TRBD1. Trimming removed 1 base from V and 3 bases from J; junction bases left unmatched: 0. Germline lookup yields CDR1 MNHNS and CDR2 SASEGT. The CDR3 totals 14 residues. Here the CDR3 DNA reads TGTGCCAGCAGTGAAGGGACAGGTGGAAACACCATATATTTT. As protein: CASSEGTGGNTIYF.

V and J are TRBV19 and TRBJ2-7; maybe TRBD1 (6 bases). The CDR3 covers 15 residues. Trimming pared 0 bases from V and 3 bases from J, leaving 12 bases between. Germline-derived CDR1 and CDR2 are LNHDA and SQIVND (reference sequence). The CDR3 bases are TGTGCCAGTAGTATAGACCCGGGACATAACTACGAGCAGTACTTC. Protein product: CASSIDPGHNYEQYF. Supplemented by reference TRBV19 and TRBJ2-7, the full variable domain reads DGGITQSPKYLFRKEGQNVTLSCEQNLNHDAMYWYRQDPGQGLRLIYYSQIVNDFQKGDIAEGYSVSREKKESFPLTVTSAQKNPTAFYLCASSIDPGHNYEQYFGPGTRLTVT.

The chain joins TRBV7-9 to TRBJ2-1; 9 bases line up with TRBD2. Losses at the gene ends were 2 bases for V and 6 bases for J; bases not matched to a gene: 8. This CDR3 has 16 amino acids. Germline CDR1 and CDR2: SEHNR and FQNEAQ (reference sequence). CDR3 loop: CASSLISGRIGNEQFF. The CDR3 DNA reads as TGTGCCAGCAGCTTAATTAGCGGGAGAATCGGCAATGAGCAGTTCTTC.

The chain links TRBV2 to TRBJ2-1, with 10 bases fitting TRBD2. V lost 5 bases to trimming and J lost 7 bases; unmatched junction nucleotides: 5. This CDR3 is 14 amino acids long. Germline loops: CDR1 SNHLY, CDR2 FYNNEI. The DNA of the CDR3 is TGTGCCAGCAGTCGCTCTAGCGGGAGTAATGAGCAGTTCTTC. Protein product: CASSRSSGSNEQFF.

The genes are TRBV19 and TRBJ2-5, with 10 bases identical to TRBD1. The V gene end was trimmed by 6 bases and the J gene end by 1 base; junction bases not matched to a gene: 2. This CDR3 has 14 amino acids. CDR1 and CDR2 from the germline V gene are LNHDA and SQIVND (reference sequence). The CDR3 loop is CASRGQGFQETQYF. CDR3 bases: TGTGCCAGTAGGGGACAGGGGTTCCAAGAGACCCAGTACTTC.

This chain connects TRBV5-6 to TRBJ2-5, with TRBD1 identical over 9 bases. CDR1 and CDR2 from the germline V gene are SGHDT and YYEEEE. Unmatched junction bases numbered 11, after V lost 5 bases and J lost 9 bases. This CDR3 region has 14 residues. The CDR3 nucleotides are TGTGCCAGCAGACACAGGGGGCCAGTGGGGGCCCAGTACTTC. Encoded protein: CASRHRGPVGAQYF.

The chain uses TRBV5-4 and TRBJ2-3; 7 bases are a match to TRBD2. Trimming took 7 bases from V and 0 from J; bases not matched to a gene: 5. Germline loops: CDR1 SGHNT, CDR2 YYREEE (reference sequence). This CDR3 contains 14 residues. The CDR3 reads CASGLELSTDTQYF. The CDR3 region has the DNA TGTGCCAGCGGACTAGAACTGAGCACAGATACGCAGTATTTT.